This T cell receptor beta chain came from a study of OX40 agonist ivuxolimab in advanced cancers. Describing the broader study: The costimulatory receptor OX40 (CD134) was targeted by ivuxolimab, a fully human IgG2 agonistic monoclonal antibody. Intravenous ivuxolimab was administered to patients every 2 weeks at six dose levels: 0.01, 0.1, 0.3, 1.5, 3 and 10 mg/kg. Of the roughly 50 dose-escalation patients, hepatocellular carcinoma was present in roughly 19, melanoma in some 15, renal cell carcinoma in 9 and head and neck cancer in 9. In the dose-escalation cohort, 82.7% of patients were male, and the mean age was roughly 60 years, with a range of roughly 20 to 85. Patients were allowed to have had prior anti-PD-1, anti-PD-L1 or anti-CTLA-4 therapy, and approximately 40% of the dose-escalation patients had been treated with checkpoint inhibitors. Partial responses occurred in three dose-escalation patients: two with cutaneous melanoma and one with hepatocellular carcinoma. The point of sequencing TCRbeta in the periphery was to test whether ivuxolimab changed TCR sequence diversity and drove clonal T-cell expansion. The paper covers the monotherapy dose-escalation part of the phase I ivuxolimab trial, which included N ≈ 52 patients. Paper-wide results and their limitations: On average, CD8+ T cells showed more expanded clones than CD4+ T cells after ivuxolimab. At doses of 0.1 to 3.0 mg/kg, clonal expansion of both CD4+ and CD8+ T cells in blood was seen between baseline and week 6. In partial responders in the 0.1-3.0 mg/kg groups, normalized peripheral clonal expansion was found to be among the lowest, especially among CD8+ T cells. Low levels of normalized T-cell clonal expansion were also seen in some nonresponding patients. The antigen specificity of the peripheral T cells that underwent clonal expansion was not determined.

CDR1 SEHNR and CDR2 FQNEAQ were looked up in the germline V gene (reference sequence). The cysteine opens and the phenylalanine closes a CDR3 of 13 amino acids. The sequence is cut down to CDR3 DNA, 39 bases in frame from base 1. The junction shows trimming of 5 bases on V and 7 bases on J, plus 11 bases between the germline ends. Genomic DNA was extracted from sorted cells for sequencing of the TCRbeta CDR3 region. The immunoSEQ Assay was used to sequence the TCRbeta CDR3 regions. Not all clones reach the TCRdb copy of this immuneACCESS table, which keeps in-frame sequences only. Checked studies attribute under half of the gap to unresolved V genes and leave the rest unexplained. The sample table records more than 12,000 clones; more than 75% of these occur just once. The leading ten clones occupy roughly 19% of the sample. As regards this clone: The target of this receptor is not known. Base quality data are lacking; no much larger clone is found one base away.

The trial excluded patients who had a history of autoimmune disease or were on systemic immunosuppression. Peripheral blood for TCR sequencing was collected from all dose cohorts at baseline, on cycle 4 day 1, and on cycle 7 day 1. Samples were obtained from an open-label, multicenter, first-in-human phase I dose-escalation trial of ivuxolimab. Adults with locally advanced or metastatic head and neck squamous cell, hepatocellular, melanoma or renal cell carcinoma were enrolled in the trial. Before TCR sequencing, CD4+ T cells and CD8+ T cells from peripheral blood were sorted into separate populations.

The rearranged segments are TRBV7-9 and TRBJ1-4; confidence is insufficient to name the D gene. The input for sequencing was CD4+ or CD8+ T cells sorted from blood, taken in a trial of the OX40 agonist ivuxolimab. The receptor comes from an adult with an advanced solid tumor such as melanoma, head and neck, liver or kidney cancer. Here the CDR3 is given as CASSPWSVEKLFF. DNA sequence: TGTGCCAGCAGCCCCTGGTCGGTTGAAAAACTGTTTTTT.